The clone carrying this T cell receptor beta chain was counted ten times or more. Its antigen is still unknown. This sample stems from a study of T cells after yellow fever vaccination. In TCRdb, the 5' RACE reads were re-called with MiXCR into one record per CDR3 protein. This repertoire shows some 350,000 distinct CDR3 sequences, 7.5% to 9% found once; its top ten account for roughly 18%. Germline loops: CDR1 SGHRS, CDR2 YFSETQ. The CDR3 consists of 13 residues. V was pared by 0 bases and J by 5 bases, with 6 bases between. The study's findings and limits: FACS-sorted repertoires could harbor abundant contaminating bulk-population clonotypes. Overall, a small share of clonotypes was seen in both CD4 and CD8 compartments.

The chain is built from TRBV5-1 and TRBJ2-1; no definite D call. The TCR sequence derives from a man between 18 and 35 years old who received the YFV17D yellow fever vaccine. The material sequenced was PBMCs, taken on the day of the first yellow fever vaccination. CDR3 in DNA: TGCGCCAGCAGCTTGGGACGGAACAATGAGCAGTTCTTC. It codes for CASSLGRNNEQFF.